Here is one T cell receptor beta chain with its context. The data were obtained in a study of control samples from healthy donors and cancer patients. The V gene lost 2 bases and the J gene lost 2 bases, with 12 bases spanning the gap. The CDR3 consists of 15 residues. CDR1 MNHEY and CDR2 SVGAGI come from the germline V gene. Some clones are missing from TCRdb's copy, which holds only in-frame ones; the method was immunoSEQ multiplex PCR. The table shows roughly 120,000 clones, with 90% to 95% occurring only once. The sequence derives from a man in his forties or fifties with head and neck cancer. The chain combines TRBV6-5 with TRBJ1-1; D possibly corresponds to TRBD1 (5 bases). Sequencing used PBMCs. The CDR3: CASSYEGSGNTEAFF. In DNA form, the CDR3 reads TGTGCCAGCAGTTACGAGGGGAGTGGTAACACTGAAGCTTTCTTT.